These 14 T cell receptor beta chains came from one sample sequenced in a study of blood T cells in healthy people across ages. The second PCR ran about 7 to 12 cycles with a sample-barcoded 5' primer and J-beta primers. TCRdb called the 5' RACE reads again in MiXCR, with one record for every CDR3 protein. This table has some 900,000 distinct CDR3 sequences, roughly 50% appearing once. The specimen sequenced was blood. These TCRs come from a man aged 30-40 years in good health.

This chain connects TRBV27 to TRBJ1-2; 9 bases are a match to TRBD1. Germline CDR1 and CDR2: MNHEY and SMNVEV (reference sequence). Losses at the gene ends were 2 bases for V and 4 bases for J; bases not matched to a gene: 8. CDR3 length equals 16 residues. CDR3 amino acids: CASSLTQGAFGYGYTF. The CDR3 nucleotides are TGTGCCAGCAGTTTAACACAGGGGGCCTTCGGCTATGGCTACACCTTC.

The V gene is TRBV10-3, the J gene TRBJ2-7; D is unclear. Looked up from germline, CDR1 is ENHRY and CDR2 is SYGVKD. The CDR3 has 12 residues. Trimming shortened V by 5 bases and J by 7 bases, and 12 bases separated the two germline ends. CDR3 in DNA: TGTGCCATCAGTCGAACAGAAACAGAGCAGTACTTC. Its protein is CAISRTETEQYF.

V and J are TRBV20-1 and TRBJ2-3, with no clear D. Trimming removed 5 bases at V and 2 bases at J, with 5 bases between. The CDR3 is made up of 11 amino acids. Germline V gives CDR1 DFQATT, CDR2 SNEGSKA (reference sequence). Written as DNA, the CDR3 is TGCAGTGCTGCCTACACAGATACGCAGTATTTT. Encoded protein: CSAAYTDTQYF.

For the CDR3, the DNA is TGCAGCGTCCTAGGGCGTGGGGAAGAGACCCAGTACTTC. It translates to CSVLGRGEETQYF. The chain employs TRBV29-1 and TRBJ2-5, with no clear D. The V end lost 6 bases, the J end lost 3 bases, and 14 bases lay between the germline ends. The length of the CDR3 is 13 residues. The germline V gene has CDR1 SQVTM and CDR2 ANQGSEA.

The chain combines TRBV29-1 with TRBJ2-3; D is perhaps TRBD2 (7 bases). CDR3 length: 13 amino acids. Looked up from germline, CDR1 is SQVTM and CDR2 is ANQGSEA. V lost 4 bases, J lost 4 bases, and 12 bases lay in between. In DNA form, the CDR3 reads TGCAGCGTTGGTCGCGGGGGCGCAGATACGCAGTATTTT. This gives the protein CSVGRGGADTQYF.

The chain joins TRBV27 to TRBJ2-7, with 7 nucleotides matching TRBD1. CDR1 is MNHEY and CDR2 is SMNVEV in the germline V gene (reference sequence). J gave up 1 base and V 5 bases, and 11 bases lay outside the gene matches. The CDR3 length is 16 residues. The CDR3 region is CASSPPRDSISYEQYF. CDR3 in DNA: TGTGCCAGCAGTCCACCACGGGACAGTATATCCTACGAGCAGTACTTC.

The CDR3 DNA sequence: TGTGCCAGCAGTCGGGCCGAACAGGGTGAGCAGTTCTTC. Its protein is CASSRAEQGEQFF. V and J are TRBV6-5 and TRBJ2-1, with D tentatively TRBD1 (6 bases). The CDR3 covers 13 residues. Germline-derived CDR1 and CDR2 are MNHEY and SVGAGI. V lost 5 bases and J lost 9, with 14 bases in between.

This clonotype has ten or more counts. The genes are TRBV6-1 and TRBJ2-7, with unresolved D. Trimming shortened V by 2 bases and J by 7 bases, and 6 bases separated the two germline ends. Germline CDR1 reads MNHNS; CDR2 reads SASEGT. The CDR3 contains 11 residues. CDR3 loop: CASSELGEQYF. The CDR3 nucleotides are TGTGCCAGCAGTGAATTAGGGGAGCAGTACTTC.

This clonotype was recorded a few times. The chain couples TRBV12-3 or TRBV12-4 to TRBJ1-5; D gene ambiguous. This CDR3 is built from 15 residues. V was trimmed by 6 bases and J by 5 bases, leaving 17 bases between them. CDR3 sequence (DNA): TGTGCCAGCAGCTACGGCGCCGCGACTCATCAGCCCCAGCATTTT. Protein: CASSYGAATHQPQHF.

The chain joins TRBV6-1 to TRBJ2-7, with D possibly matching TRBD1 (6 bases). The CDR3 is 13 amino acids. Trimming pared 7 bases from V and 3 bases from J, leaving 13 bases between. The germline gives CDR1 MNHNS, CDR2 SASEGT. CDR3 DNA sequence: TGTGCCAGCATTAGCAAAGGGGGCTACGAGCAGTACTTC. Its protein is CASISKGGYEQYF.

The J gene is TRBJ2-2, the V gene TRBV24-1, with TRBD1 identical over 8 bases. Germline assignment: CDR1 KGHDR and CDR2 SFDVKD. Trimming at V came to 0 bases and at J to 5 bases, leaving 1 base not matched to a gene. The CDR3 totals 15 residues. CDR3 protein: CATSDLTGGTGELFF. DNA of the CDR3: TGTGCCACCAGTGATTTGACAGGGGGGACCGGGGAGCTGTTTTTT.

CDR3 amino acids: CASSQLGDLRRAQHF. The CDR3 DNA reads as TGCGCCAGCAGCCAGCTAGGGGACTTAAGGAGGGCCCAGCATTTT. This chain connects TRBV4-1 to TRBJ1-5, with a possible D match to TRBD1 (5 bases). Germline CDR1 MGHRA, CDR2 YSYEKL. With 3 bases removed from V and 11 bases from J, the gap between germline ends came to 20 bases. CDR3 length: 15 residues.

V is TRBV6-1 and J is TRBJ2-5, with D possibly TRBD2 on 6 matching bases. V lost 8 bases and J 1 base, leaving 17 bases between the germline ends. The CDR3 loop spans 15 amino acids. Germline CDR1 is MNHNS and CDR2 is SASEGT. The CDR3 DNA is TGTGCCAGCGTTGATGATGGGGGGTCCCAAGAGACCCAGTACTTC. Its protein product is CASVDDGGSQETQYF.

The V and J genes are TRBV4-3 and TRBJ1-6; 9 bases are a match to TRBD1. CDR1 is LGHNA and CDR2 is YSLEER in the germline V gene. The CDR3 totals 15 residues. The V and J ends lost 2 bases and 10 bases, in that order; junction bases with no gene match: 6. DNA for the CDR3: TGCGCCAGCAGCCAACCAGGACAGGGGATCTCACCCCTCCACTTT. Translated: CASSQPGQGISPLHF.